Sequencing of this T cell receptor beta chain was carried out in a study of type 1 regulatory T cells. Study at large: T-allo10 is an in vitro-generated, Tr1-enriched CD4 T cell product specific for alloantigen.

Details on this clonotype: Its antigen is currently unknown.

V lost 0 bases to trimming and J lost 7 bases, with 13 bases between them. Germline V lookup: CDR1 LNHNV, CDR2 YYDKDF (reference sequence). The CDR3 totals 16 residues. TCRdb re-called the reads through MiXCR, storing one row per CDR3 protein. Among around 65,000 distinct CDR3 sequences listed, roughly 50% were seen once. Points from the study as a whole: Compared with non-Tr1 cells, Tr1 cells showed a narrower TCR repertoire.

The chain joins TRBV15 to TRBJ1-6; the D gene is possibly TRBD1 (6 bases). Sequencing was done on a sample of cultured non-Tr1 T cells, either the whole culture or a sorted T cell fraction (not recorded which). The sequence came from a human donor in good health. The CDR3 DNA sequence: TGTGCCACCAGCAGAGATAGGGGGACACCCAATTCACCCCTCCACTTT. Amino acids: CATSRDRGTPNSPLHF.